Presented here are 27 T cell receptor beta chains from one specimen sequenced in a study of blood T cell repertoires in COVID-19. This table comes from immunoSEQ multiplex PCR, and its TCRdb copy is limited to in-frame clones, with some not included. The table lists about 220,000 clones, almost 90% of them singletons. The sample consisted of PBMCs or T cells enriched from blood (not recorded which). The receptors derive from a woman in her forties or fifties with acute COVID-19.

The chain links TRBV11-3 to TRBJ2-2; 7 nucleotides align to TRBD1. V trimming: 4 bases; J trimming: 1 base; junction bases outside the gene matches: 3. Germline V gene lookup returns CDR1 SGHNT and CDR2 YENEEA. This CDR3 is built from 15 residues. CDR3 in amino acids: CASSSGTENTGELFF. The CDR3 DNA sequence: TGTGCCAGCAGCTCCGGGACAGAGAACACCGGGGAGCTGTTTTTT. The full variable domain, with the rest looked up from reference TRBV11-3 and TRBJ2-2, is EAGVVQSPRYKIIEKKQPVAFWCNPISGHNTLYWYLQNLGQGPELLIRYENEEAVDDSQLPKDRFSAERLKGVDSTLKIQPAELGDSAVYLCASSSGTENTGELFFGEGSRLTVL.

The CDR3 here is CASSQATSGDTQYF. CDR3 bases: TGCGCCAGCAGCCAAGCGACTAGCGGAGATACGCAGTATTTT. The chain is built from TRBV4-3 and TRBJ2-3; TRBD2 agrees at 9 bases. Germline loops: CDR1 LGHNA, CDR2 YSLEER. This CDR3 comprises 14 residues. V lost 1 base to trimming and J lost 5 bases; unmatched junction nucleotides: 1.

The CDR3 coding sequence is TGTGCCAGCAGCCCAGCCTTTAGGCAGGGGATTAGGTACGAGCAGTACTTC. It is translated as CASSPAFRQGIRYEQYF. This rearrangement joins TRBV12-1 to TRBJ2-7; TRBD1 is the table's D call, not checked against the DNA. TRBV12-1 is a pseudogene. The CDR3 consists of 17 residues.

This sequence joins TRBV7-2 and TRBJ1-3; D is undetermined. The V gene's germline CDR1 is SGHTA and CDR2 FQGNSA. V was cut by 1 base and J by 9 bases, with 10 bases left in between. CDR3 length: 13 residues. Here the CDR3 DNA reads TGTGCCAGCAGCTTAGATATGGCGGCCACCATATATTTT. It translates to CASSLDMAATIYF.

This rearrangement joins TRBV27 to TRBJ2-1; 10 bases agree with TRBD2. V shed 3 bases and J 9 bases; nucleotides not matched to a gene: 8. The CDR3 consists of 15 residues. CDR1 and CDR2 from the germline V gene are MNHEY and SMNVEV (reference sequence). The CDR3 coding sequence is TGTGCCAGCAGTTTTGGAGCTAGCGGGAGTTTTGAGCAGTTCTTC. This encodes CASSFGASGSFEQFF.

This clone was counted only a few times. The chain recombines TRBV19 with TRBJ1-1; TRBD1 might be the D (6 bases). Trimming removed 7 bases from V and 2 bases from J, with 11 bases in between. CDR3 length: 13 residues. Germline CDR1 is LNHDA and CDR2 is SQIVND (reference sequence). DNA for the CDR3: TGTGCCAGTATTACCAGGGGAAACACTGAAGCTTTCTTT. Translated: CASITRGNTEAFF.

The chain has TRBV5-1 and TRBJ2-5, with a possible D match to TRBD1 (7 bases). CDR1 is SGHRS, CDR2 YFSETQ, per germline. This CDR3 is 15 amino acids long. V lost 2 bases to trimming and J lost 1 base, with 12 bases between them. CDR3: CASSFQGGPQETQYF. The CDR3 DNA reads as TGCGCCAGCAGCTTTCAGGGGGGCCCCCAAGAGACCCAGTACTTC.

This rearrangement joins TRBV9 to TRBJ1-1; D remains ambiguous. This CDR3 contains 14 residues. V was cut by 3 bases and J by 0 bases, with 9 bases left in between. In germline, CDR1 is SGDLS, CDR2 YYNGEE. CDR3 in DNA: TGTGCCAGCAGCGGAAGAGGGTTGAACACTGAAGCTTTCTTT. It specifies CASSGRGLNTEAFF. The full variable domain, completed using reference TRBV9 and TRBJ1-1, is DSGVTQTPKHLITATGQRVTLRCSPRSGDLSVYWYQQSLDQGLQFLIQYYNGEERAKGNILERFSAQQFPDLHSELNLSSLELGDSALYFCASSGRGLNTEAFFGQGTRLTVV.

The CDR3, as DNA: TGTGCCATCCAAACAGGGCTTAACTATGGCTACACCTTC. Translation: CAIQTGLNYGYTF. The chain recombines TRBV10-3 with TRBJ1-2, with D tentatively TRBD1 (6 bases). The germline CDR1 and CDR2 sequences are ENHRY and SYGVKD. The CDR3 sequence is 13 residues long. Trimming cost V 8 bases and J 1 base, with 11 bases left between them.

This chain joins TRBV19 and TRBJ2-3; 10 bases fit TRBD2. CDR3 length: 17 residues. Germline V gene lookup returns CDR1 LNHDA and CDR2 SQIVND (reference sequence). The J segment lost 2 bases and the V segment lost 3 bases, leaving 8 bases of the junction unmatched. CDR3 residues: CASSIPGTSAATDTQYF. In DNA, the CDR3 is TGTGCCAGTAGTATCCCCGGGACTAGCGCCGCCACAGATACGCAGTATTTT.

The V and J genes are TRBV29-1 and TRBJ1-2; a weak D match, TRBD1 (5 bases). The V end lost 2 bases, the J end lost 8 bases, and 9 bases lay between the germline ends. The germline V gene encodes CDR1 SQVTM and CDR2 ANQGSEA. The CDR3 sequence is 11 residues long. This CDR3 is CSVETDIGYTF. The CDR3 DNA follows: TGCAGCGTTGAAACGGACATCGGCTACACCTTC.

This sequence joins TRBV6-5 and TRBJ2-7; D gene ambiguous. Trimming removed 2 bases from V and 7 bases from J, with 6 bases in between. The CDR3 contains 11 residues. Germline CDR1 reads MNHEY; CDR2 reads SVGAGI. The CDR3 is CASSYRGEQYF. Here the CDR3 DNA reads TGTGCCAGCAGTTACCGCGGTGAGCAGTACTTC.

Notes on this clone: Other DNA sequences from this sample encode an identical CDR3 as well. CDR3 region: CASSYSGASNQPQHF. CDR3 DNA sequence: TGTGCCAGCAGTTACTCTGGAGCTAGCAATCAGCCCCAGCATTTT. The chain has TRBV6-2 or TRBV6-3 and TRBJ1-5; D is unclear. The CDR3 has 15 residues. Germline V lookup: CDR1 MNHEY, CDR2 SVGEGT. V gave up 0 bases and J gave up 0 bases, with 6 bases separating them.

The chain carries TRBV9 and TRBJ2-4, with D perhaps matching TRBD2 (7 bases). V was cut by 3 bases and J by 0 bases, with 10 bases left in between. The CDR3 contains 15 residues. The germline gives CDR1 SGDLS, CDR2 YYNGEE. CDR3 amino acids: CASSEGGLAKNIQYF. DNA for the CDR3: TGTGCCAGCAGCGAGGGGGGGCTAGCCAAAAACATTCAGTACTTC.

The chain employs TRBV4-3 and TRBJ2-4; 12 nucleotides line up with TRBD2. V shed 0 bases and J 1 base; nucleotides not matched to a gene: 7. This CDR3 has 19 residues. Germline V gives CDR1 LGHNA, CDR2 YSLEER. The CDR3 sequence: CASSQDLAGGLLAKNIQYF. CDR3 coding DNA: TGCGCCAGCAGCCAAGATCTAGCGGGAGGGTTGTTGGCCAAAAACATTCAGTACTTC.

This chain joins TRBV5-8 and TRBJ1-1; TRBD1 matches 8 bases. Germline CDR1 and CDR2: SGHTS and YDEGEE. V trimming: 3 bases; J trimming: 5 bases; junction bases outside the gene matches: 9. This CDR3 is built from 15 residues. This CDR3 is CASSWGDRLRTEAFF. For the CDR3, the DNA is TGTGCCAGCAGCTGGGGGGACAGGTTGCGGACTGAAGCTTTCTTT. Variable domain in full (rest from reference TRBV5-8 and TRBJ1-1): EAGVTQSPTHLIKTRGQQATLRCSPISGHTSVYWYQQALGLGLQFLLWYDEGEERNRGNFPPRFSGRQFPNYSSELNVNALELEDSALYLCASSWGDRLRTEAFFGQGTRLTVV.

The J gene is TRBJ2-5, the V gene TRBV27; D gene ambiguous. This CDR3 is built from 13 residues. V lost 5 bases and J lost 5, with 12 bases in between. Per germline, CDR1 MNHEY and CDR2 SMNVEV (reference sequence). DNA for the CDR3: TGTGCCAGCAGTCCGAGTGGTTGGGAGACCCAGTACTTC. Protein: CASSPSGWETQYF.

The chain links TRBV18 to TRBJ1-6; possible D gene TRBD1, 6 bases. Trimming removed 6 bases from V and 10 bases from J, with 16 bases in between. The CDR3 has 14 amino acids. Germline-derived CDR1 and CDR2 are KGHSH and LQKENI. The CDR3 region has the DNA TGTGCCAGCTCCCTACAGGGAGGGGAATCACCCCTCCACTTT. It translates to CASSLQGGESPLHF.

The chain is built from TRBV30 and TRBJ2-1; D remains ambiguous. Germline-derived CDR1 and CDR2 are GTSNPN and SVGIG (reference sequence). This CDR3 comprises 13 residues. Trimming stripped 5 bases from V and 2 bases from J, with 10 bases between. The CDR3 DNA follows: TGTGCCTGGGCCACAGACCCCTACAATGAGCAGTTCTTC. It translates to CAWATDPYNEQFF. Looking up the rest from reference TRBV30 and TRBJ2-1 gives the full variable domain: SQTIHQWPATLVQPVGSPLSLECTVEGTSNPNLYWYRQAAGRGLQLLFYSVGIGQISSEVPQNLSASRPQDRQFILSSKKLLLSDSGFYLCAWATDPYNEQFFGPGTRLTVL.

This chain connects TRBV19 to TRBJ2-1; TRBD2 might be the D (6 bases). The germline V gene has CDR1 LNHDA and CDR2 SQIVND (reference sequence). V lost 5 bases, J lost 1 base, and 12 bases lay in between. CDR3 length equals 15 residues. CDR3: CASSWDSRSYNEQFF. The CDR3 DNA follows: TGTGCCAGTAGTTGGGACTCTCGTTCCTACAATGAGCAGTTCTTC.

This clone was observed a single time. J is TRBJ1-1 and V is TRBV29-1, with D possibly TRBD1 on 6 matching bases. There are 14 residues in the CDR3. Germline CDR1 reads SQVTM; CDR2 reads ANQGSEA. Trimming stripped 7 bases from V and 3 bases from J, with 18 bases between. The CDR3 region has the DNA TGCAGCGCTAAGCCTACAGGGCTCTACACTGAAGCTTTCTTT. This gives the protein CSAKPTGLYTEAFF. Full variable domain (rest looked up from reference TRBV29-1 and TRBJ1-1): SAVISQKPSRDICQRGTSLTIQCQVDSQVTMMFWYRQQPGQSLTLIATANQGSEATYESGFVIDKFPISRPNLTFSTLTVSNMSPEDSSIYLCSAKPTGLYTEAFFGQGTRLTVV.

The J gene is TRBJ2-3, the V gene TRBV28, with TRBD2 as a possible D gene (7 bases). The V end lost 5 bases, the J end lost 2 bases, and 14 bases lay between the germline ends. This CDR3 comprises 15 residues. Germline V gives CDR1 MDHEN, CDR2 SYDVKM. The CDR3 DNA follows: TGTGCCAGCAGTACAGGGACTACTCCCACAGATACGCAGTATTTT. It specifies CASSTGTTPTDTQYF. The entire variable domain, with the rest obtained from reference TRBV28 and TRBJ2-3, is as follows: DVKVTQSSRYLVKRTGEKVFLECVQDMDHENMFWYRQDPGLGLRLIYFSYDVKMKEKGDIPEGYSVSREKKERFSLILESASTNQTSMYLCASSTGTTPTDTQYFGPGTRLTVL.

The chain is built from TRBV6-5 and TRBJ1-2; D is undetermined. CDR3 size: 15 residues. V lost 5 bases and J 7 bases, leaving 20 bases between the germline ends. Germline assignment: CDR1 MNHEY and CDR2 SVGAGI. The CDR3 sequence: CASSIRAMGGSGYTF. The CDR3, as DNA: TGTGCCAGCAGTATTAGGGCCATGGGAGGAAGTGGCTACACCTTC.

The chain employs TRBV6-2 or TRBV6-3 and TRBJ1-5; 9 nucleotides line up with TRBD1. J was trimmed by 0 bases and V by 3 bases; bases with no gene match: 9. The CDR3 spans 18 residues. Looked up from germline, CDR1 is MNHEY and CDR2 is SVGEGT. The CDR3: CASSYRGQGIYSNQPQHF. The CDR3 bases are TGTGCCAGCAGTTATCGAGGACAGGGGATATATAGCAATCAGCCCCAGCATTTT.

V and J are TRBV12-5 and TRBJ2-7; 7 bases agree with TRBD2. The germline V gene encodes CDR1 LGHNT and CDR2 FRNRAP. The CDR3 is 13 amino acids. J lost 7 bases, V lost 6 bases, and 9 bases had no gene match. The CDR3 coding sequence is TGTGCTAGTGGGCCCCCGGGGGGTCGGGAGCAGTACTTC. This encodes CASGPPGGREQYF. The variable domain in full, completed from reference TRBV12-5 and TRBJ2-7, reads DARVTQTPRHKVTEMGQEVTMRCQPILGHNTVFWYRQTMMQGLELLAYFRNRAPLDDSGMPKDRFSAEMPDATLATLKIQPSEPRDSAVYFCASGPPGGREQYFGPGTRLTVT.

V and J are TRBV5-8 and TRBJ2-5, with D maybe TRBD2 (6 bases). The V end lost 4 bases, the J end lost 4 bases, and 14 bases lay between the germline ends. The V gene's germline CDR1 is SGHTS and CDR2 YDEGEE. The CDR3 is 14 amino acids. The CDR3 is CASSPGSWTETQYF. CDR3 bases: TGTGCCAGCAGCCCCGGGAGTTGGACAGAGACCCAGTACTTC.

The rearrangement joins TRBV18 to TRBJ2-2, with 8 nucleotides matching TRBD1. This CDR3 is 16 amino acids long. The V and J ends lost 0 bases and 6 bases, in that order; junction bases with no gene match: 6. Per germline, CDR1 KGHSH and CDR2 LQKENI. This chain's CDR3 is CASSPPWTGKAGELFF. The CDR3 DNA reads TGTGCCAGCTCACCACCCTGGACAGGGAAGGCCGGGGAGCTGTTTTTT.